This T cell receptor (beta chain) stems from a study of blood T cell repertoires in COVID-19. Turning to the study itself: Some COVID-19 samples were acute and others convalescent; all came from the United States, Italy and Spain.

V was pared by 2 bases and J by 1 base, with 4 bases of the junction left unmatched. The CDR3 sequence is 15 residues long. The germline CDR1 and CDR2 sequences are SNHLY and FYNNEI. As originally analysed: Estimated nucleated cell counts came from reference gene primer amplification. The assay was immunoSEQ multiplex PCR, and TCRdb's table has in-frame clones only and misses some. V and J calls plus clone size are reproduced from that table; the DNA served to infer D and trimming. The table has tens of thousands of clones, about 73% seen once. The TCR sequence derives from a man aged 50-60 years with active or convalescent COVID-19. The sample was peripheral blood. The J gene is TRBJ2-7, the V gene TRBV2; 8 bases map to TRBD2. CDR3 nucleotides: TGTGCCAGCAGTGAAACCCGGGGGGGTTCCTACGAGCAGTACTTC. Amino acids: CASSETRGGSYEQYF.